This T cell receptor (beta chain) was captured by sequencing in a study of regulatory T cells in long-lasting Graves disease. Time point meaning: newly diagnosed GD, antithyroid drugs for less than 3 months. Scientists built the TCR library using RNA that was extracted from PBMCs. This CDR3 spans 14 amino acids. With V trimmed by 5 bases and J by 8 bases, 11 bases remained unmatched. CDR1 is LNHDA and CDR2 is SQIVND in the germline V gene (reference sequence). This clonotype has a count of ten or more. The antigen is unknown. Study conclusions and caveats: Samples came from peripheral blood alone, without thyroid tissue.

Libraries of TCR beta came from iRepertoire HTBI primers plus Arm-PCR of CDR3 regions. MiXCR, run by TCRdb on the multiplex PCR reads, gives a single entry per CDR3 protein. Of 550,000 or so distinct CDR3 sequences listed, 12% are singletons. Another study also made use of these data, one on T cells in Graves' hyperthyroidism and ophthalmopathy.

The source of this sequence is a woman in her 30s with Graves disease. This chain connects TRBV19 to TRBJ1-2, with 7 bases that match TRBD1. Here the sequenced sample was peripheral blood mononuclear cells (PBMCs), taken at new diagnosis, from a patient treated with antithyroid drugs. CDR3 DNA sequence: TGTGCCAGTAGTGCACACCGGGACAGAAGAGGCTACACCTTC. Translating it yields CASSAHRDRRGYTF.